This T cell receptor (beta chain) is from a study of T-cell reconstitution after alpha-beta-depleted transplantation in children. As it was prepared, the TCRbeta library received unique molecular identifiers. TCRdb analysed the PCR reads with MiXCR anew, one entry per CDR3 protein. This sample has a few hundred thousand distinct CDR3 sequences, with more than 20% found just once. Sequenced material: PBMCs, taken before TCRalphabeta/CD19-depleted stem cell transplant. This receptor was taken from a boy in the first two years of life with Wiskott-Aldrich syndrome, due to receive a stem cell transplant.

The CDR3 sequence: CASSLGWGSGNEQFF. CDR3 in DNA: TGCGCCAGCAGCTTGGGTTGGGGGAGTGGGAATGAGCAGTTCTTC. V usage is TRBV5-1 and J usage is TRBJ2-1; D may correspond to TRBD1 or TRBD2 (5 bases each). The CDR3 is made up of 15 amino acids. Looked up from germline, CDR1 is SGHRS and CDR2 is YFSETQ. Trimming pared 0 bases from V and 7 bases from J, leaving 14 bases between.